A single sample is the source of the 22 T cell receptor beta chains below, sequenced in a study of shared T cell receptors in the human thymus. Generated by immunoSEQ multiplex PCR, the TCRdb table keeps only in-frame clones and is missing some. This table holds 55,000 to 80,000 clones, about 95% found once. The specimen sequenced was thymocytes. The source of these receptors is a human donor.

The chain links TRBV5-6 to TRBJ2-5, with a weak D call TRBD1 (6 bases). V lost 3 bases and J lost 1, with 16 bases in between. The CDR3 spans 16 residues. Per germline, CDR1 SGHDT and CDR2 YYEEEE. The CDR3 DNA reads TGTGCCAGCAGCTACAGGGTCGAGGGGCTCCAAGAGACCCAGTACTTC. The encoded protein is CASSYRVEGLQETQYF.

About this clone: A junction end diverges from the germline sequence, so it may reflect a read error. The rearrangement uses TRBV29-1 and TRBJ2-5; D gene uncertain. CDR1 and CDR2 (germline): SQVTM, ANQGSEA. The CDR3 is made up of 10 amino acids. CDR3 in amino acids: CSVSPVQMDF. CDR3 in DNA: TGCAGCGTTAGCCCTGTACAGATGGACTTC.

This sequence joins TRBV27 and TRBJ2-7; D is ambiguous. This CDR3 has 16 residues. V dropped 7 bases and J dropped 3 bases, with 22 bases sitting between them. CDR1 is MNHEY and CDR2 is SMNVEV in the germline V gene (reference sequence). This chain's CDR3 is CASNKGPGYSSYEQYF. The CDR3 bases are TGTGCCAGCAATAAAGGCCCCGGGTACAGCAGCTACGAGCAGTACTTC.

A single count supports this clone. The chain links TRBV7-9 to TRBJ2-3; 9 nucleotides align to TRBD1. The CDR3 consists of 15 residues. V gave up 4 bases and J gave up 0 bases; unmatched junction bases: 2. CDR1 and CDR2 (germline): SEHNR, FQNEAQ (reference sequence). This chain's CDR3 is CASSSGQGSTDTQYF. CDR3 DNA sequence: TGTGCCAGCAGCTCCGGACAGGGGAGCACAGATACGCAGTATTTT.

The rearrangement uses TRBV5-5 and TRBJ1-5; possible D gene TRBD1, 6 bases. Trimming stripped 4 bases from V and 0 bases from J, with 8 bases between. CDR1 SGHKS and CDR2 YYEKEE come from the germline V gene (reference sequence). This CDR3 has 14 residues. As DNA, the CDR3 is TGTGCCAGCAGCCGACAGGATAGCAATCAGCCCCAGCATTTT. Residues: CASSRQDSNQPQHF.

V is TRBV27 and J is TRBJ1-2, with D perhaps matching TRBD1 (5 bases). The CDR3 has 17 residues. CDR1 and CDR2 (germline): MNHEY, SMNVEV (reference sequence). Trimming took off 5 bases at V and 1 base at J, with 20 bases between the two ends. CDR3 coding DNA: TGTGCCAGCAGTCGGAGTACCGGGACTCAATTTAACTATGGCTACACCTTC. Amino acids: CASSRSTGTQFNYGYTF.

The V call is TRBV7-2, the J call TRBJ1-1; 9 bases align to TRBD1. The CDR3 is made up of 15 amino acids. J gave up 3 bases and V 4 bases, and 6 bases lay outside the gene matches. Germline V gives CDR1 SGHTA, CDR2 FQGNSA. The CDR3 here is CASSSLRDRDTEAFF. As DNA, the CDR3 is TGTGCCAGCAGCTCCCTCCGGGACAGGGACACTGAAGCTTTCTTT.

The chain combines TRBV7-3 with TRBJ1-1; D is undetermined. The ends were cut back, 1 base at V and 1 base at J, with 10 bases in the middle. This CDR3 comprises 15 residues. Germline loops: CDR1 SGHTA, CDR2 FQGTGA. The CDR3 DNA sequence: TGTGCCAGCAGCTTAATACCGGCGAGGAACACTGAAGCTTTCTTT. Translated, it gives CASSLIPARNTEAFF.

The chain has TRBV7-9 and TRBJ2-7, with 9 bases matching TRBD1. CDR1 SEHNR and CDR2 FQNEAQ come from the germline V gene (reference sequence). The CDR3 covers 17 residues. J lost 5 bases, V lost 5 bases, and 16 bases had no gene match. CDR3 amino acids: CASSLAQGLRTGDEQYF. In DNA, the CDR3 is TGTGCCAGCAGCCTCGCGCAGGGGCTAAGGACAGGGGACGAGCAGTACTTC.

The chain joins TRBV5-8 to TRBJ2-3, with a possible D match to TRBD2 (6 bases). The V end was cut by 2 bases, the J end by 6 bases, with 19 bases between. Germline-derived CDR1 and CDR2 are SGHTS and YDEGEE. There are 16 residues in the CDR3. This CDR3 reads CASSLTLARATDTQYF. DNA for the CDR3: TGTGCCAGCAGCTTAACACTAGCAAGAGCTACCGATACGCAGTATTTT.

The chain employs TRBV18 and TRBJ2-1, with D perhaps matching TRBD1 or TRBD2 (6 bases each). CDR3 length equals 17 residues. V shed 0 bases and J shed 7 bases, with 19 bases lying between them. The germline V gene has CDR1 KGHSH and CDR2 LQKENI. The CDR3 spells CASSPPHLEGGGNEQFF. CDR3 DNA: TGTGCCAGCTCACCACCTCATCTGGAGGGGGGCGGGAATGAGCAGTTCTTC.

The genes are TRBV28 and TRBJ1-5; D ambiguous. With 0 bases removed from V and 9 bases from J, the gap between germline ends came to 15 bases. This CDR3 is 15 amino acids long. Germline CDR1 and CDR2: MDHEN and SYDVKM. The CDR3 DNA follows: TGTGCCAGCAGTTTATGGCGATGGTGGCGTTGGCCCCAGCATTTT. Protein product: CASSLWRWWRWPQHF.

This chain joins TRBV7-8 and TRBJ2-5; 7 bases match TRBD1. The CDR3 sequence is 16 residues long. V shed 5 bases and J 2 bases; nucleotides not matched to a gene: 11. Germline-derived CDR1 and CDR2 are SGHVS and FQNEAQ. The DNA for the CDR3 is TGTGCCAGCAGCCCCCTGATGGGACAGAGGCAAGAGACCCAGTACTTC. Its translation is CASSPLMGQRQETQYF. Based on the CDR3 plus reference TRBV7-8 and TRBJ2-5, the full variable domain is GAGVSQSPRYKVAKRGQDVALRCDPISGHVSLFWYQQALGQGPEFLTYFQNEAQLDKSGLPSDRFFAERPEGSVSTLKIQRTQQEDSAVYLCASSPLMGQRQETQYFGPGTRLLVL.

The rearrangement links TRBV28 to TRBJ2-1; TRBD1 matches at 7 bases. The germline V gene encodes CDR1 MDHEN and CDR2 SYDVKM. The length of the CDR3 is 12 residues. The V and J ends lost 3 bases and 15 bases, in that order; junction bases with no gene match: 8. The CDR3 DNA is TGTGCCAGCAGTTTCCGGGACAGTATTCTGTTCTTC. This translates into CASSFRDSILFF.

The V gene is TRBV28, the J gene TRBJ1-3; D remains unclear. The germline V gene has CDR1 MDHEN and CDR2 SYDVKM. The CDR3 is 17 residues long. Trimming cost V 5 bases and J 0 bases, with 17 bases left between them. The CDR3 spells CASSLPPDPTSGNTIYF. DNA for the CDR3: TGTGCCAGCAGTCTACCGCCTGACCCTACCTCTGGAAACACCATATATTTT.

The rearrangement uses TRBV2 and TRBJ2-7, with 9 bases matching TRBD1. The CDR3 loop spans 15 amino acids. V gave up 5 bases and J gave up 1 base; unmatched junction bases: 6. The germline V gene has CDR1 SNHLY and CDR2 FYNNEI. The CDR3 nucleotides read TGTGCCAGCAGTTTTGGGGACAGGGTATCCTACGAGCAGTACTTC. Translated: CASSFGDRVSYEQYF.

The V call is TRBV30, the J call TRBJ2-7, with TRBD2 as a possible D gene (5 bases). Germline CDR1 reads GTSNPN; CDR2 reads SVGIG (reference sequence). Trimming left V 5 bases short and J 3 bases short, with 17 bases between. This CDR3 is 14 amino acids long. CDR3 in amino acids: CAWVEGAPGYEQYF. CDR3 bases: TGTGCCTGGGTCGAGGGCGCCCCAGGCTACGAGCAGTACTTC. The full variable domain, in which reference TRBV30 and TRBJ2-7 provide the parts outside the CDR3, is SQTIHQWPATLVQPVGSPLSLECTVEGTSNPNLYWYRQAAGRGLQLLFYSVGIGQISSEVPQNLSASRPQDRQFILSSKKLLLSDSGFYLCAWVEGAPGYEQYFGPGTRLTVT.

This clone was observed once. The V call is TRBV4-1, the J call TRBJ2-7; 8 bases are shared with TRBD1. The CDR3 is 16 amino acids. J gave up 5 bases and V 0 bases, and 9 bases lay outside the gene matches. Looked up from germline, CDR1 is MGHRA and CDR2 is YSYEKL. For the CDR3, the DNA is TGCGCCAGCAGCCAAGATCCCAGGGGGCGGTCGAACGAGCAGTACTTC. This sequence encodes CASSQDPRGRSNEQYF.

The V and J genes are TRBV21-1 and TRBJ1-5; TRBD1, the table's D call, was not compared with the DNA. TRBV21-1 is reported as a pseudogene. This CDR3 has 17 residues. In DNA form, the CDR3 reads TGTGCCAGCATCCTACGACAGGGGCGGTTGAGCAATCAGCCCCAGCATTTT. The encoded protein is CASILRQGRLSNQPQHF.

This clone was recorded only once. The genes are TRBV4-1 and TRBJ1-2; 7 bases line up with TRBD1. Germline CDR1 is MGHRA and CDR2 is YSYEKL. The CDR3 consists of 20 residues. The J segment lost 6 bases and the V segment lost 1 base, leaving 23 bases of the junction unmatched. CDR3: CASSQAQNFSRDSRRNGYTF. The CDR3 region has the DNA TGCGCCAGCAGCCAAGCACAGAATTTCTCTCGGGACAGCCGCCGAAATGGCTACACCTTC.

This sequence joins TRBV27 and TRBJ1-5; 8 bases match TRBD1. The ends lost 2 bases at V and 3 bases at J; junction bases unmatched: 6. The germline CDR1 and CDR2 sequences are MNHEY and SMNVEV (reference sequence). The CDR3 loop spans 16 amino acids. The CDR3, as DNA: TGTGCCAGCAGTTTAACAGGGGGACAGATCAATCAGCCCCAGCATTTT. Translated, it gives CASSLTGGQINQPQHF.

The chain uses TRBV18 and TRBJ2-2; weak D call: TRBD2 (5 bases). Between the trimmed V and J ends, which lost 3 bases and 4 bases, there was a span of 24 bases. The germline V gene has CDR1 KGHSH and CDR2 LQKENI. CDR3 length: 19 amino acids. The CDR3 region is CASSPSQEVQPSVTGELFF. In nucleotides, the CDR3 is TGTGCCAGCTCACCTTCGCAGGAGGTACAGCCTTCTGTCACCGGGGAGCTGTTTTTT.